Listed here are 21 T cell receptor beta chains from one sample, sequenced in a study of T cells in tuberculosis. TCRdb keeps only in-frame clones here, not all; method: immunoSEQ multiplex PCR. The sample shows tens of thousands of clones, approximately 90% of them seen only once. After thawing and overnight rest, PBMC were stained with GMM-loaded CD1B tetramer, viability dye and anti-CD3 for sorting. The lipid loaded on the CD1B tetramers was C32 glucose monomycolate from Rhodococcus equi. Material: CD1b-GMM tetramer-negative cells sorted from PBMCs. All receptors derive from an adult woman with latent tuberculosis.

This chain links TRBV7-6 with TRBJ2-3; D remains ambiguous. CDR1 and CDR2 from the germline V gene are SGHVS and FNYEAQ. This CDR3 is built from 14 residues. V lost 1 base and J lost 4, with 9 bases in between. CDR3 nucleotide sequence: TGTGCCAGCAGCTTAGGAACATCTTCAGATACGCAGTATTTT. Protein product: CASSLGTSSDTQYF.

This clone was recorded only once. The chain uses TRBV7-6 and TRBJ2-1; weak D call: TRBD1 (7 bases). The germline V gene has CDR1 SGHVS and CDR2 FNYEAQ. Trimming took 4 bases from V and 0 from J, leaving 16 bases between them. This CDR3 contains 17 residues. In DNA, the CDR3 is TGTGCCAGCAGCTCCACTCCAGGGGGGAGCTCCTACAATGAGCAGTTCTTC. Its translation is CASSSTPGGSSYNEQFF.

The chain carries TRBV2 and TRBJ2-1; D is uncertain. The CDR3 length is 19 residues. The germline V and J ends were trimmed by 8 bases and 5 bases, with 31 bases remaining between them. Germline V gene lookup returns CDR1 SNHLY and CDR2 FYNNEI. The CDR3 is CASFSSRLKIPRWDNEQFF. The DNA of the CDR3 is TGTGCCAGCTTCAGCAGCAGGCTCAAGATCCCCCGGTGGGACAATGAGCAGTTCTTC. Combining the CDR3 with reference TRBV2 and TRBJ2-1 gives the whole variable domain EPEVTQTPSHQVTQMGQEVILRCVPISNHLYFYWYRQILGQKVEFLVSFYNNEISEKSEIFDDQFSVERPDGSNFTLKIRSTKLEDSAMYFCASFSSRLKIPRWDNEQFFGPGTRLTVL.

The chain recombines TRBV11-3 with TRBJ2-3; 8 nucleotides match TRBD1. J was trimmed by 4 bases and V by 4 bases; bases with no gene match: 10. Germline V gene lookup returns CDR1 SGHNT and CDR2 YENEEA. The CDR3 contains 16 residues. CDR3: CASSYGQGGISDTQYF. CDR3 DNA: TGTGCCAGCAGCTACGGACAGGGAGGTATCTCAGATACGCAGTATTTT.

The CDR3 spells CASSSPDRPHTGELFF. For the CDR3, the DNA is TGTGCCAGCAGTTCTCCCGACAGGCCCCACACCGGGGAGCTGTTTTTT. The V call is TRBV6-5, the J call TRBJ2-2; a weak D match, TRBD1 (6 bases). With 4 bases removed from V and 3 bases from J, the gap between germline ends came to 15 bases. This CDR3 spans 16 amino acids. Germline CDR1 and CDR2: MNHEY and SVGAGI.

This sequence joins TRBV29-1 and TRBJ2-2, with TRBD1 identical over 9 bases. Losses at the gene ends were 8 bases for V and 5 bases for J; bases not matched to a gene: 3. Germline CDR1 and CDR2: SQVTM and ANQGSEA. The CDR3 contains 12 residues. In DNA form, the CDR3 reads TGCAGCACAGGACAGGGGACCGGGGAGCTGTTTTTT. This codes for CSTGQGTGELFF.

The chain couples TRBV5-8 to TRBJ2-3, with 8 bases identical to TRBD1. The V segment lost 2 bases and the J segment 2 bases; nucleotides outside the gene matches: 4. The germline V gene has CDR1 SGHTS and CDR2 YDEGEE. The CDR3 extends over 15 amino acids. The CDR3, as DNA: TGTGCCAGCAGCTTAGTGACAGGGGCCACAGATACGCAGTATTTT. It encodes CASSLVTGATDTQYF.

The rearrangement uses TRBV5-4 and TRBJ2-7, with 11 bases matching TRBD2. Germline values: CDR1 SGHNT, CDR2 YYREEE (reference sequence). The CDR3 loop spans 15 amino acids. The junction had 10 bases not matched to a gene; V was cut back by 4 bases and J by 7 bases. CDR3 sequence: CASSPTTSGAREQYF. The CDR3 DNA is TGTGCCAGCAGCCCCACGACTAGCGGGGCACGGGAGCAGTACTTC. The full variable domain, in which reference TRBV5-4 and TRBJ2-7 provide the parts outside the CDR3, is ETGVTQSPTHLIKTRGQQVTLRCSSQSGHNTVSWYQQALGQGPQFIFQYYREEENGRGNFPPRFSGLQFPNYSSELNVNALELDDSALYLCASSPTTSGAREQYFGPGTRLTVT.

The chain couples TRBV5-1 to TRBJ2-1; D perhaps matches TRBD1 (5 bases). The CDR3 runs 12 residues. V was cut by 1 base and J by 14 bases, with 13 bases left in between. The germline gives CDR1 SGHRS, CDR2 YFSETQ. CDR3 in amino acids: CASSLQGVMEFF. The CDR3 DNA reads as TGCGCCAGCAGCTTGCAGGGTGTAATGGAGTTCTTC.

The V gene is TRBV4-3, the J gene TRBJ2-1, with 8 bases aligning to TRBD2. Germline V CDR1 and CDR2: LGHNA, YSLEER. The V gene end was trimmed by 0 bases and the J gene end by 4 bases; junction bases not matched to a gene: 5. The CDR3 spans 16 residues. CDR3: CASSQDGGGTYNEQFF. The CDR3 nucleotides read TGCGCCAGCAGCCAAGATGGCGGGGGGACTTACAATGAGCAGTTCTTC.

V usage is TRBV7-3 and J usage is TRBJ1-6, with D maybe TRBD1 (5 bases). Germline-derived CDR1 and CDR2 are SGHTA and FQGTGA. The germline V and J ends were trimmed by 6 bases and 7 bases, with 16 bases remaining between them. CDR3 length: 15 amino acids. CDR3 in amino acids: CASSAGLSGNSPLHF. CDR3 nucleotide sequence: TGTGCCAGCAGTGCAGGGCTTTCGGGCAATTCACCCCTCCACTTT. The complete variable domain, with remaining parts taken from reference TRBV7-3 and TRBJ1-6, reads GAGVSQTPSNKVTEKGKYVELRCDPISGHTALYWYRQSLGQGPEFLIYFQGTGAADDSGLPNDRFFAVRPEGSVSTLKIQRTERGDSAVYLCASSAGLSGNSPLHFGNGTRLTVT.

The J gene is TRBJ2-1, the V gene TRBV7-6, with TRBD2 as a possible D gene (5 bases). Germline CDR1 and CDR2: SGHVS and FNYEAQ. The CDR3 runs 13 residues. Trimming took off 5 bases at V and 7 bases at J, with 12 bases between the two ends. This CDR3 is CASSSARTNEQFF. The CDR3 region has the DNA TGTGCCAGCAGCAGCGCCAGGACTAATGAGCAGTTCTTC.

The V gene is TRBV5-6, the J gene TRBJ2-1; D gene uncertain. The length of the CDR3 is 16 residues. Germline CDR1 reads SGHDT; CDR2 reads YYEEEE. Trimming left V 0 bases short and J 0 bases short, with 10 bases between. CDR3 in DNA: TGTGCCAGCAGCTTGGTGGCCCTTCTCTCCTACAATGAGCAGTTCTTC. It translates to CASSLVALLSYNEQFF. Full variable domain (rest looked up from reference TRBV5-6 and TRBJ2-1): DAGVTQSPTHLIKTRGQQVTLRCSPKSGHDTVSWYQQALGQGPQFIFQYYEEEERQRGNFPDRFSGHQFPNYSSELNVNALLLGDSALYLCASSLVALLSYNEQFFGPGTRLTVL.

The chain has TRBV5-1 and TRBJ1-2; TRBD1 aligns across 7 bases. This CDR3 comprises 16 residues. CDR1 is SGHRS, CDR2 YFSETQ, per germline. V lost 2 bases, J lost 4 bases, and 11 bases stayed unmatched. The chain's CDR3 is CASSFGLRTGLYGYTF. In DNA form, the CDR3 reads TGCGCCAGCAGCTTTGGGTTACGGACAGGTCTCTATGGCTACACCTTC.

This clone has only one observation. The rearrangement links TRBV2 to TRBJ1-2; TRBD1 agrees at 10 bases. Germline V gene data show CDR1 as SNHLY and CDR2 as FYNNEI. The CDR3 covers 15 residues. V shed 2 bases, J shed 8 bases, and the junction held 8 bases outside the gene matches. CDR3 coding DNA: TGTGCCAGCAGTGAATCGGGACAGGGGACGGGGGGCTACACCTTC. Its translation is CASSESGQGTGGYTF.

The chain links TRBV6-1 to TRBJ2-1; D may be TRBD2 (6 bases). Germline V CDR1 and CDR2: MNHNS, SASEGT. There are 17 residues in the CDR3. The germline V and J ends were trimmed by 3 bases and 4 bases, with 19 bases remaining between them. The CDR3 spells CASSEPLPGARYNEQFF. The CDR3 region has the DNA TGTGCCAGCAGTGAGCCACTCCCGGGAGCAAGATACAATGAGCAGTTCTTC.

The J gene is TRBJ1-1, the V gene TRBV5-1, with 7 bases aligning to TRBD1. The CDR3 has 15 residues. Germline V gives CDR1 SGHRS, CDR2 YFSETQ. V lost 1 base to trimming and J lost 0 bases; unmatched junction nucleotides: 3. The CDR3 bases are TGCGCCAGCAGCTTGAAGGGGGCCCTGAACACTGAAGCTTTCTTT. Translation gives CASSLKGALNTEAFF.

The V gene is TRBV13, the J gene TRBJ2-7; TRBD2 matches 9 bases. CDR3 length: 16 residues. Trimming removed 2 bases from V and 4 bases from J; junction bases left unmatched: 9. The V gene's germline CDR1 is PRHDT and CDR2 FYEKMQ (reference sequence). CDR3 region: CASSLYGGGAVYEQYF. Written as DNA, the CDR3 is TGTGCCAGCAGCTTATACGGCGGGGGGGCAGTGTACGAGCAGTACTTC.

The V call is TRBV6-1, the J call TRBJ1-1, with D hard to call. V gave up 8 bases and J gave up 0 bases, with 7 bases separating them. The CDR3 extends over 12 amino acids. Germline values: CDR1 MNHNS, CDR2 SASEGT. The CDR3 spells CASFRVNTEAFF. Here the CDR3 DNA reads TGTGCCAGCTTCCGGGTGAACACTGAAGCTTTCTTT.

V is TRBV2 and J is TRBJ1-6; D gene uncertain. CDR1 and CDR2 (germline): SNHLY, FYNNEI. The CDR3 covers 14 residues. Trimming removed 3 bases from V and 6 bases from J, with 9 bases in between. The CDR3 sequence: CASSERVVNSPLHF. CDR3 DNA sequence: TGTGCCAGCAGTGAGAGGGTAGTTAATTCACCCCTCCACTTT. The full variable domain, rest sourced from reference TRBV2 and TRBJ1-6, is EPEVTQTPSHQVTQMGQEVILRCVPISNHLYFYWYRQILGQKVEFLVSFYNNEISEKSEIFDDQFSVERPDGSNFTLKIRSTKLEDSAMYFCASSERVVNSPLHFGNGTRLTVT.

This chain uses TRBV6-1 with TRBJ1-5; TRBD1 is a possible D gene (5 bases). Trimming took 2 bases from V and 5 from J, leaving 13 bases between them. This CDR3 has 15 residues. Per germline, CDR1 MNHNS and CDR2 SASEGT. The CDR3 here is CASSESRQMYQPQHF. Here the CDR3 DNA reads TGTGCCAGCAGTGAATCGCGACAGATGTATCAGCCCCAGCATTTT.